The 5 T cell receptor beta chains reported below all come from one sample, sequenced in a study of cytomegalovirus exposure and HLA in healthy donors. Repertoires were generated with immunoSEQ multiplex PCR, while TCRdb's copy carries only in-frame clones and drops some. The profile shows about 400,000 clones, roughly 89% of them singletons. Sequencing was performed on PBMCs. The receptor source for this set is a woman aged 18-29 years in good health and CMV-seronegative.

The rearrangement links TRBV6-6 to TRBJ1-1; 7 nucleotides match TRBD1. The CDR3 extends over 13 amino acids. Germline lookup yields CDR1 MNHNY and CDR2 SVGAGI (reference sequence). V was clipped by 5 bases and J by 3 bases; unmatched bases: 3. In DNA, the CDR3 is TGTGCCAGCAGTGACAGGGATGACACTGAAGCTTTCTTT. Translating it yields CASSDRDDTEAFF.

This chain uses TRBV1 with TRBJ2-5; the DNA was not compared with TRBD2, the D call given in the table. TRBV1 is a pseudogene. This CDR3 is 18 amino acids long. CDR3 bases: TGCACCAGCGAGGGGCTAGCGGGGGGGTATTTATGGCAAGAGACCCAGTACTTC. It yields the protein CTSEGLAGGYLWQETQYF.

Points on this clone: Additional DNA sequences in this sample encode the identical CDR3. V gene TRBV5-1 combines with J gene TRBJ2-1; the D gene is possibly TRBD1 (6 bases). V lost 4 bases to trimming and J lost 0 bases, with 11 bases between them. Per germline, CDR1 SGHRS and CDR2 YFSETQ. This CDR3 has 15 amino acids. The CDR3 nucleotides read TGCGCCAGCAGCCTAGGGGGTAGCTCCTACAATGAGCAGTTCTTC. Protein sequence: CASSLGGSSYNEQFF. Combining the CDR3 with reference TRBV5-1 and TRBJ2-1 gives the whole variable domain KAGVTQTPRYLIKTRGQQVTLSCSPISGHRSVSWYQQTPGQGLQFLFEYFSETQRNKGNFPGRFSGRQFSNSRSEMNVSTLELGDSALYLCASSLGGSSYNEQFFGPGTRLTVL.

The rearrangement links TRBV30 to TRBJ2-7; 9 positions match TRBD2. Germline CDR1 reads GTSNPN; CDR2 reads SVGIG (reference sequence). The CDR3 is made up of 15 amino acids. After removal of 0 bases from V and 4 bases from J, the junction contained 7 bases not matched to a gene. The chain's CDR3 is CAWSVGGGGVYEQYF. CDR3 coding DNA: TGTGCCTGGAGTGTAGGTGGCGGGGGGGTGTACGAGCAGTACTTC. Using reference TRBV30 and TRBJ2-7 for the parts outside the CDR3, the full variable domain is SQTIHQWPATLVQPVGSPLSLECTVEGTSNPNLYWYRQAAGRGLQLLFYSVGIGQISSEVPQNLSASRPQDRQFILSSKKLLLSDSGFYLCAWSVGGGGVYEQYFGPGTRLTVT.

The V call is TRBV9, the J call TRBJ1-1; D is unclear. This CDR3 has 14 residues. The V end was cut by 0 bases, the J end by 1 base, with 7 bases between. The germline CDR1 and CDR2 sequences are SGDLS and YYNGEE. The CDR3 sequence is CASSVANRNTEAFF. The CDR3, as DNA: TGTGCCAGCAGCGTAGCTAACAGGAACACTGAAGCTTTCTTT.